The present entry profiles one TCR beta chain with its context. The sample carries other DNA sequences with the same CDR3. Original data processing: Estimates of nucleated cell counts were drawn from the amplification of reference gene primers. This table comes from immunoSEQ multiplex PCR, and its TCRdb copy is limited to in-frame clones, with some not included. That table supplies the V and J calls and clone size; D and trimming were determined from the DNA. Of about 260,000 clones listed, roughly 90% are singletons. This sample stems from a study of blood T cell repertoires in COVID-19. Study-wide context: COVID-19 samples, acute and convalescent, were from the United States, Italy and Spain. Sources were T cells, B-cell-depleted T cells, or PBMCs; the material itself was cDNA or gDNA.

This CDR3 spans 13 amino acids. Losses at the gene ends were 4 bases for V and 2 bases for J; bases not matched to a gene: 1. From germline, CDR1 is SGHAT and CDR2 FQNNGV. The specimen sequenced was peripheral blood. The genes are TRBV11-2 and TRBJ1-2; 7 nucleotides agree with TRBD1. The TCR sequence derives from a man aged 60 to 75 who had recovered from COVID-19. The CDR3 DNA follows: TGTGCCAGCAGCTCGGACAGGAACTATGGCTACACCTTC. It specifies CASSSDRNYGYTF.